This T cell receptor (beta chain) emerged from a study of Graves' ophthalmopathy and Graves' hyperthyroidism. Study at large: Samples of peripheral blood were obtained at initial diagnosis, prior to treatment of any kind. Points from the study as a whole: With roughly 88% sensitivity and 81.08% specificity, a 13-signature model separated ophthalmopathy from stable hyperthyroidism.

Ophthalmopathy cases showed moderate-to-severe activity, scoring CAS ≥3 and NOSPECS ≥4, with duration under 3 months. RNA transcripts were the source from which TCR beta CDR3 regions were amplified. HTBI primers were employed in first-round RT-PCR, then a second-round multiplex PCR followed. TCRdb processed the multiplex PCR reads anew with MiXCR; each CDR3 protein has one entry. The sample lists about 48,000 distinct CDR3 sequences; around 48% were seen once. The CDR3 extends over 13 amino acids. The V and J ends lost 3 bases and 8 bases respectively, with 16 bases between them. Germline V gene sequence: CDR1 DFQATT, CDR2 SNEGSKA (reference sequence). As for this clonotype: Its cognate antigen is unknown.

Sequenced: peripheral blood. The sequence was collected from an adult man with Graves' ophthalmopathy. The rearrangement uses TRBV20-1 and TRBJ1-2; no clear D gene. The CDR3: CSARSTKGWGYTF. The CDR3 DNA reads as TGCAGTGCTAGGAGTACAAAAGGATGGGGCTACACCTTC.